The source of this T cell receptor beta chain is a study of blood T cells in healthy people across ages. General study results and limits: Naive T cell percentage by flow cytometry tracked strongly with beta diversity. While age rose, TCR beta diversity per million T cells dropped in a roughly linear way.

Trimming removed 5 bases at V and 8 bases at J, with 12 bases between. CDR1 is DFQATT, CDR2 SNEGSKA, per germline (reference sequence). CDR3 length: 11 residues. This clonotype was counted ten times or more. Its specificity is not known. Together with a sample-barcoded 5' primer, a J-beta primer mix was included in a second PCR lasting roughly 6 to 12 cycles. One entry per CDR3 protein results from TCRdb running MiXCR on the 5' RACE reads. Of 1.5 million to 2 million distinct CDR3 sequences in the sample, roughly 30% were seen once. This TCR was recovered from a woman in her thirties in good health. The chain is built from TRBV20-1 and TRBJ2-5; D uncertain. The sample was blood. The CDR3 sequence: CSAGVVPTQYF. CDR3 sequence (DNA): TGCAGTGCTGGGGTCGTACCCACCCAGTACTTC.